This entry concerns a single T cell receptor (beta chain). The data originate from a study of blood T cell repertoires in COVID-19. In the study overall: Samples representing acute and convalescent COVID-19 were sourced from the United States, Italy and Spain. PBMCs, B-cell-depleted T cells, or T cells provided the cDNA or gDNA that made up the material.

Original handling: From reference gene primer amplification, estimates of nucleated cell counts were derived. This table comes from immunoSEQ multiplex PCR, and its TCRdb copy is limited to in-frame clones, with some not included. V and J calls and clone size are copied from that table; D and trimming were computed from the DNA. This sample carries under 250,000 clones, roughly nine tenths of them seen once, and the ten largest clones take 6.2%. V lost 4 bases and J 3 bases, leaving 13 bases between the germline ends. Germline lookup yields CDR1 SGHNT and CDR2 YYREEE (reference sequence). The CDR3 spans 14 residues.

This sequence joins TRBV5-4 and TRBJ1-2; D perhaps matches TRBD1 (5 bases). This sequence originates from a man in his sixties with acute or convalescent COVID-19. Sequenced input: peripheral blood. The CDR3 DNA follows: TGTGCCAGCAGCCTTGATACAGGTTACTATGGCTACACCTTC. This encodes CASSLDTGYYGYTF.